The 17 T cell receptor beta chains below come from one sample, sequenced in a study of cytomegalovirus exposure and HLA in healthy donors (TCRdb year 2017). Library construction relied on the immunoSEQ multiplex PCR assay. A mixture of 60 forward primers for TCR Vbeta segments and 13 reverse primers for TCR Jbeta segments was used in the multiplex PCR. TCRdb stores this immuneACCESS table with in-frame sequences only. Part of the clones is absent; in the studies checked, under half of the shortfall reflects unresolved V genes, and no reason is known for the rest. The sample yields roughly 160,000 clones; more than 80% were counted once. 2% to 2.5% of the sample comes from the top ten. Input material: PBMCs. The receptors stem from a male donor in good health and CMV-seronegative.

V is TRBV30 and J is TRBJ2-3; D gene uncertain. The length of the CDR3 is 12 residues. V lost 1 base, J lost 3 bases, and 5 bases lay in between. Germline loops: CDR1 GTSNPN, CDR2 SVGIG (reference sequence). CDR3 bases: TGTGCCTGGAGTGCCCTAACAGATACGCAGTATTTT. Protein: CAWSALTDTQYF.

This clone came up a few times. The chain employs TRBV19 and TRBJ1-4; 7 bases align to TRBD1. After removal of 7 bases from V and 2 bases from J, the junction contained 7 bases not matched to a gene. CDR3 length: 15 residues. Germline V gene lookup returns CDR1 LNHDA and CDR2 SQIVND (reference sequence). This CDR3 is CASTRPGQTNEKLFF. CDR3 nucleotide sequence: TGTGCCAGTACACGCCCGGGACAGACTAATGAAAAACTGTTTTTT.

This clone occurred once. The V call is TRBV5-1, the J call TRBJ2-1, with 7 bases that match TRBD1. There are 15 residues in the CDR3. Trimming removed 4 bases from V and 6 bases from J; junction bases left unmatched: 10. Germline V gene data show CDR1 as SGHRS and CDR2 as YFSETQ. The CDR3 bases are TGCGCCAGCAGCCCCCGGGACAGTTTTGCCAATGAGCAGTTCTTC. Its protein is CASSPRDSFANEQFF.

The chain recombines TRBV27 with TRBJ2-3, with TRBD1 as a possible D gene (6 bases). Germline V gives CDR1 MNHEY, CDR2 SMNVEV (reference sequence). The length of the CDR3 is 17 residues. V lost 5 bases, J lost 2 bases, and 20 bases lay in between. The CDR3 DNA reads TGTGCCAGCAGTGCAAGCCACAGGGCACCCTTCACAGATACGCAGTATTTT. Protein product: CASSASHRAPFTDTQYF.

The chain couples TRBV30 to TRBJ2-1; D possibly corresponds to TRBD1 (5 bases). V was trimmed by 0 bases and J by 3 bases, leaving 9 bases between them. CDR3 length: 14 residues. CDR1 and CDR2 from the germline V gene are GTSNPN and SVGIG (reference sequence). CDR3 sequence: CAWSVRQGYNEQFF. For the CDR3, the DNA is TGTGCCTGGAGTGTACGGCAGGGCTACAATGAGCAGTTCTTC.

This clone has a single count. V usage is TRBV5-1 and J usage is TRBJ2-7; TRBD1 matches 11 bases. Unmatched junction bases numbered 3, after V lost 4 bases and J lost 0 bases. Germline CDR1 SGHRS, CDR2 YFSETQ. The CDR3 loop spans 15 amino acids. This CDR3 is CASSQDRGPSYEQYF. CDR3 nucleotide sequence: TGCGCCAGCAGCCAGGACAGGGGGCCCTCCTACGAGCAGTACTTC.

The V and J genes are TRBV6-5 and TRBJ2-2; tentative D call: TRBD2 (5 bases). CDR1 is MNHEY and CDR2 is SVGAGI in the germline V gene. V dropped 6 bases and J dropped 3 bases, with 11 bases sitting between them. The CDR3 is 14 residues long. CDR3 protein: CASRPPRDTGELFF. CDR3 sequence (DNA): TGTGCCAGCAGACCCCCGAGGGACACCGGGGAGCTGTTTTTT.

The chain is built from TRBV21-1 and TRBJ2-5; the table's D call of TRBD2 was not tested on the DNA. The J call could be wrong; TRBJ2-7 is a better fit for the DNA end. TRBV21-1 is classified as a pseudogene. The CDR3 extends over 16 amino acids. The CDR3 bases are TGTGCCAGCAGCAAAAGGAGGGACTACGTCCTCCACGAGCAGTACTTC. Translation gives CASSKRRDYVLHEQYF.

A remark on this clone: This specimen includes other DNA sequences encoding the same CDR3. This rearrangement joins TRBV19 to TRBJ2-7; the match to TRBD1 covers 9 bases. The ends lost 6 bases at V and 3 bases at J; junction bases unmatched: 3. There are 13 residues in the CDR3. The germline CDR1 and CDR2 sequences are LNHDA and SQIVND (reference sequence). CDR3 sequence (DNA): TGTGCCAGTAGCACGGGACAGGGCTACGAGCAGTACTTC. Amino acid sequence: CASSTGQGYEQYF.

V usage is TRBV9 and J usage is TRBJ2-1, with D tentatively TRBD1 (5 bases). CDR3 length equals 15 residues. Between the trimmed V and J ends, which lost 2 bases and 2 bases, there was a span of 11 bases. Germline loops: CDR1 SGDLS, CDR2 YYNGEE. This chain's CDR3 is CASSVMDTTYNEQFF. The DNA for the CDR3 is TGTGCCAGCAGCGTGATGGACACAACCTACAATGAGCAGTTCTTC.

V usage is TRBV9 and J usage is TRBJ2-1; TRBD1 is a possible D gene (7 bases). The CDR3 totals 15 residues. Trimming took off 4 bases at V and 8 bases at J, with 19 bases between the two ends. CDR1 is SGDLS, CDR2 YYNGEE, per germline. CDR3 sequence (DNA): TGTGCCAGCAGCCCCAGGGGGGAGAGGGTGGATGAGCAGTTCTTC. Translation: CASSPRGERVDEQFF.

The chain combines TRBV29-1 with TRBJ2-2, with TRBD1 matching 10 bases. Germline assignment: CDR1 SQVTM and CDR2 ANQGSEA. The junction had 5 bases not matched to a gene; V was cut back by 7 bases and J by 6 bases. The CDR3 consists of 13 residues. CDR3 residues: CSGQGAAPGELFF. CDR3 in DNA: TGCAGCGGACAGGGGGCTGCCCCCGGGGAGCTGTTTTTT.

This chain connects TRBV28 to TRBJ2-2, with TRBD1 identical over 9 bases. The V gene end was trimmed by 6 bases and the J gene end by 4 bases; junction bases not matched to a gene: 6. This CDR3 has 15 amino acids. The germline gives CDR1 MDHEN, CDR2 SYDVKM. The CDR3 DNA is TGTGCCAGCAGACTCGACAGGGGGGCCACCGGGGAGCTGTTTTTT. Amino acid sequence: CASRLDRGATGELFF.

The chain recombines TRBV5-1 with TRBJ2-7, with 8 bases identical to TRBD2. Germline CDR1 and CDR2: SGHRS and YFSETQ. The trim removed 4 bases at V and 7 bases at J, leaving 13 bases unmatched. CDR3 size: 15 residues. CDR3 sequence reads: CASSRGGTSLGEQYF. CDR3 bases: TGCGCCAGCAGCCGGGGAGGGACTAGTCTCGGGGAGCAGTACTTC. Using reference TRBV5-1 and TRBJ2-7 for the parts outside the CDR3, the full variable domain is KAGVTQTPRYLIKTRGQQVTLSCSPISGHRSVSWYQQTPGQGLQFLFEYFSETQRNKGNFPGRFSGRQFSNSRSEMNVSTLELGDSALYLCASSRGGTSLGEQYFGPGTRLTVT.

The V and J genes are TRBV4-1 and TRBJ2-7, with D maybe TRBD1 (8 bases). This CDR3 region has 15 residues. V was pared by 5 bases and J by 3 bases, with 17 bases between. Germline V lookup: CDR1 MGHRA, CDR2 YSYEKL. This CDR3 is CASSFDRGGYYEQYF. As DNA, the CDR3 is TGCGCCAGCAGCTTCGACAGGGGAGGGTACTACGAGCAGTACTTC.

The V gene is TRBV11-2, the J gene TRBJ1-1; D remains ambiguous. There are 13 residues in the CDR3. The germline V gene has CDR1 SGHAT and CDR2 FQNNGV. Trimming pared 2 bases from V and 7 bases from J, leaving 11 bases between. The CDR3 DNA sequence: TGTGCCAGCAGCTTACTCCCCCAGGTTGAAGCTTTCTTT. It specifies CASSLLPQVEAFF.

The V call is TRBV6-5, the J call TRBJ2-1; 7 bases match TRBD1. The CDR3 spans 13 residues. V trimming: 6 bases; J trimming: 8 bases; junction bases outside the gene matches: 7. Germline lookup yields CDR1 MNHEY and CDR2 SVGAGI. CDR3 coding DNA: TGTGCCAGCAGCGCGGTACAGGGGCATGAGCAGTTCTTC. This translates into CASSAVQGHEQFF.